These T cell receptor beta chains were read from a single sample in a study of cytomegalovirus exposure and HLA in healthy donors. Sequenced by immunoSEQ multiplex PCR; TCRdb stores in-frame clones only, minus some. The sample holds about 180,000 clones; about 77% are singletons and the top ten take around 2.2%. Sequencing was carried out using PBMCs. These receptor sequences come from a man in his 60s in good health and CMV-seronegative. CDR3s include the opening cysteine and the closing phenylalanine or tryptophan. A D gene is named only where the DNA matches it firmly. The size of a clone is reported for some rows only, either as once, few or many, or as a class for expanded clones.

v_call	j_call	d_call	clone_size	cdr3_nt	cdr3_aa
TRBV7-2	TRBJ2-5	TRBD2	.	TGTGCCAGCAGCTTAGGGACTAGCGGGTACCAAGAGACCCAGTACTTC	CASSLGTSGYQETQYF
TRBV7-9	TRBJ1-5	TRBD1	.	TGTGCCAGCAGCCCCGGGACAGGGGGCCAGCCCCAGCATTTT	CASSPGTGGQPQHF
TRBV10-3	TRBJ2-7	TRBD1	.	TGTGCCATCAGTGAGCCGGGACAGGGGTCGACTTACGAGCAGTACTTC	CAISEPGQGSTYEQYF
TRBV18	TRBJ1-4	.	.	TGTGCCAGCTCTCCGGGGAGGAATGAAAAACTGTTTTTT	CASSPGRNEKLFF
TRBV7-9	TRBJ2-1	TRBD2	few	TGTGCCAGCACCGATACGGGGGGTAATGAGCAGTTCTTC	CASTDTGGNEQFF
TRBV6-1	TRBJ2-7	.	few	TGTGCCAGCAGCAACAGGGTAGGGGCGGACGAGCAGTACTTC	CASSNRVGADEQYF
TRBV30	TRBJ2-5	.	.	TGTGCCTGGGGGGCGGGGGAGACCCAGTACTTC	CAWGAGETQYF
TRBV5-1	TRBJ2-7	TRBD2	once	TGCGCCAGCAGCAGCTGGACTAGCGGGGGAGGGTCCTACGAGCAGTACTTC	CASSSWTSGGGSYEQYF
TRBV29-1	TRBJ1-1	.	.	TGCAGCGTTGCGTCAGACAGTGTCACTGAAGCTTTCTTT	CSVASDSVTEAFF
TRBV4-1	TRBJ1-1	TRBD1	.	TGCGCCAGCAGCCAATTCGACAGGGGGATCGCTGAAGCTTTCTTT	CASSQFDRGIAEAFF
TRBV5-6	TRBJ1-5	.	few	TGTGCCAGCAGCTTGGGGCAGGGGTATCAGCCCCAGCATTTT	CASSLGQGYQPQHF
TRBV5-1	TRBJ2-3	TRBD2	.	TGCGCCAGCAGCCGCCGGACTAGCGGGGCGGATACGCAGTATTTT	CASSRRTSGADTQYF
TRBV5-6	TRBJ1-1	.	.	TGTGCCAGCAGCTTGGTCTCAGGTACCTACACTGAAGCTTTCTTT	CASSLVSGTYTEAFF
TRBV11-2	TRBJ2-5	.	.	TGTGCCAGCACCATGGCAGAGACCCAGTACTTC	CASTMAETQYF
TRBV5-1	TRBJ2-7	TRBD2	.	TGCGCCAGCAGCTTGACTAGCGGGGTCAACGAGCAGTACTTC	CASSLTSGVNEQYF
TRBV5-4	TRBJ2-7	TRBD1	once	TGTGCCAGCAGCTTACCGGGACAGGGGTCCCACGAGCAGTACTTC	CASSLPGQGSHEQYF
TRBV2	TRBJ2-3	TRBD2	.	TGTGCCAGCAGGGTCTTTAGCGGGAGGACCTCCGATACGCAGTATTTT	CASRVFSGRTSDTQYF
TRBV7-3	TRBJ2-1	TRBD2	.	TGTGCCAGCAGCCGGGGGGGTACTAGCGGGAGTGTGGTGTTCTTC	CASSRGGTSGSVVFF
TRBV4-3	TRBJ2-1	TRBD2	.	TGCGCCAGCAGCCAACTTAGCGGGAACAATGAGCAGTTCTTC	CASSQLSGNNEQFF
TRBV27	TRBJ2-7	.	.	TGTGCCAGCAGTTTAGGGCTGGTCTACGAGCAGTACTTC	CASSLGLVYEQYF
TRBV5-1	TRBJ2-2	TRBD2	.	TGCGCCAGCAGCCCGACTAGCGGGGGGGCCGGGGAGCTGTTTTTT	CASSPTSGGAGELFF
TRBV11-3	TRBJ2-7	.	few	TGTGCCAGCGTAGACGGGATCGGGGGCGAGCAGTACTTC	CASVDGIGGEQYF
TRBV9	TRBJ2-2	TRBD1	few	TGTGCCAGCAGCGTAGGGCAGACAGGGTCCGGGGAGCTGTTTTTT	CASSVGQTGSGELFF
TRBV6-5	TRBJ1-1	.	.	TGTGCCAGCAGTTTCACAGGGACGAACACTGAAGCTTTCTTT	CASSFTGTNTEAFF
TRBV15	TRBJ2-6	TRBD1	.	TGTGCCACCAGCAGTGACAGGGCCCCACACTCTGGGGCCAACGTCCTGACTTTC	CATSSDRAPHSGANVLTF
TRBV19	TRBJ1-1	.	.	TGTGCCAGTAGTATCCTTCCGGCGGGGGGCACTGAAGCTTTCTTT	CASSILPAGGTEAFF
TRBV7-9	TRBJ2-3	.	.	TGTGCCAGCAGCTTAGGCCAGGGGACCACAGATACGCAGTATTTT	CASSLGQGTTDTQYF
TRBV5-4	TRBJ2-7	TRBD2	.	TGTGCCAGCAGCTCCAGCGGGGGTTCTACCTACGAGCAGTACTTC	CASSSSGGSTYEQYF
TRBV5-4	TRBJ2-7	.	.	TGTGCCAGCAGCCCCAGACTCCTAGGGGTCGAGCAGTACTTC	CASSPRLLGVEQYF
TRBV9	TRBJ1-6	TRBD1	.	TGTGCCAGCAGCGTAAAGACAGGGAATTCACCCCTCCACTTT	CASSVKTGNSPLHF
TRBV5-4	TRBJ2-1	TRBD2	.	TGTGCCAGCAGCCACCCTAGCGGGGCGTACAATGAGCAGTTCTTC	CASSHPSGAYNEQFF
TRBV1	TRBJ2-1	.	once	TGCACCAGCAGCCAAGACAGCGGGGGGGCCCACAATGAGCAGTTCTTC	CTSSQDSGGAHNEQFF
TRBV7-2	TRBJ1-2	.	.	TGTGCCAGCAGCTTAGCGCGGGGAGGCTACACCTTC	CASSLARGGYTF